A single T cell receptor (beta chain) is shown here with its context. These data are taken from a study of blood T cell repertoires in COVID-19. Study details: T cells, B-cell-depleted T cells, or PBMCs supplied cDNA or gDNA.

Sequenced by immunoSEQ multiplex PCR; TCRdb stores in-frame clones only, minus some. The table records about 150,000 clones, approximately 86% of them present only once. CDR3 length equals 12 residues. CDR1 SQVTM and CDR2 ANQGSEA come from the germline V gene. V was clipped by 6 bases and J by 0 bases; unmatched bases: 2. Sample: peripheral blood. The sequence came from a man in his 70s with acute or convalescent COVID-19. The gene calls are TRBV29-1 and TRBJ2-7; TRBD1 agrees at 7 bases. The DNA of the CDR3 is TGCAGCGTCCGACAGGGCTCCTACGAGCAGTACTTC. Translated: CSVRQGSYEQYF.